This entry lists 26 T cell receptor beta chains sequenced from one sample in a study of T cell clones after liver transplantation. Here immunoSEQ multiplex PCR was the method, and the copy in TCRdb shows in-frame clones only, minus some. The data show over 15,000 clones, with around 82% seen just once and about a third held by the top ten. The sample here was CD8+ T cells from blood, taken 48 to 50 months after liver transplant. These receptors originate from a human patient who received a liver transplant. Among the T cells, some may be from the graft donor.

The V call is TRBV18, the J call TRBJ1-1; D might be TRBD1 (5 bases). The V gene's germline CDR1 is KGHSH and CDR2 LQKENI. V was trimmed by 0 bases and J by 1 base, leaving 12 bases between them. This CDR3 contains 16 residues. DNA for the CDR3: TGTGCCAGCTCACCACCCTGGGGGGAGAGGAACACTGAAGCTTTCTTT. It encodes CASSPPWGERNTEAFF.

The chain combines TRBV6-5 with TRBJ2-2; D gene ambiguous. The CDR3 runs to 11 residues. The germline CDR1 and CDR2 sequences are MNHEY and SVGAGI. V shed 6 bases and J shed 3 bases, with 2 bases lying between them. The CDR3 loop is CASRYTGELFF. Written as DNA, the CDR3 is TGTGCCAGCAGATACACCGGGGAGCTGTTTTTT.

This clone was seen only once. The chain has TRBV10-3 and TRBJ1-1, with 8 bases aligning to TRBD1. Trimming took 6 bases from V and 3 from J; bases not matched to a gene: 3. The CDR3 covers 13 residues. Germline values: CDR1 ENHRY, CDR2 SYGVKD. CDR3 loop: CAIRETGDTEAFF. The CDR3 bases are TGTGCCATCAGAGAGACAGGGGACACTGAAGCTTTCTTT.

This rearrangement joins TRBV6-6 to TRBJ2-7; D gene ambiguous. Between the trimmed V and J ends, which lost 8 bases and 4 bases, there was a span of 9 bases. Germline V lookup: CDR1 MNHNY, CDR2 SVGAGI (reference sequence). This CDR3 is built from 11 residues. CDR3 region: CASRVGYEQYF. In DNA, the CDR3 is TGTGCCAGCCGAGTGGGGTACGAGCAGTACTTC.

The chain carries TRBV9 and TRBJ2-5; tentatively, D is TRBD1 (6 bases). The V gene lost 0 bases and the J gene lost 4 bases, with 13 bases spanning the gap. Germline lookup yields CDR1 SGDLS and CDR2 YYNGEE. This CDR3 contains 15 residues. The CDR3 DNA reads as TGTGCCAGCAGCGTAGTGCCAGGGGCGGGAGAGACCCAGTACTTC. This codes for CASSVVPGAGETQYF.

This clone was seen more than once but under ten times. This chain joins TRBV25-1 and TRBJ1-1, with a possible D match to TRBD1 (6 bases). V was trimmed by 8 bases and J by 8 bases, leaving 15 bases between them. Germline V gene data show CDR1 as MGHDK and CDR2 as SYGVNS. The CDR3 totals 12 residues. This chain's CDR3 is CASVSGGDEAFF. DNA of the CDR3: TGTGCCAGCGTTAGCGGGGGCGACGAAGCTTTCTTT. Full variable domain (rest looked up from reference TRBV25-1 and TRBJ1-1): EADIYQTPRYLVIGTGKKITLECSQTMGHDKMYWYQQDPGMELHLIHYSYGVNSTEKGDLSSESTVSRIRTEHFPLTLESARPSHTSQYLCASVSGGDEAFFGQGTRLTVV.

The chain uses TRBV5-4 and TRBJ2-7; D is unclear. The CDR3 covers 12 residues. V was shortened by 6 bases and J by 3 bases, with 10 bases between the two germline ends. Germline V gives CDR1 SGHNT, CDR2 YYREEE (reference sequence). CDR3 DNA: TGTGCCAGCAACCTGGACGGCTACGAGCAGTACTTC. Translating it yields CASNLDGYEQYF.

The chain combines TRBV2 with TRBJ2-7, with 8 bases fitting TRBD1. This CDR3 has 16 amino acids. Germline-derived CDR1 and CDR2 are SNHLY and FYNNEI. Trimming took 3 bases from V and 3 from J; bases not matched to a gene: 10. CDR3 in amino acids: CASSEERTGYYYEQYF. The CDR3, as DNA: TGTGCCAGCAGTGAGGAACGGACAGGGTATTACTACGAGCAGTACTTC.

This clone is labeled medium-sized. This chain joins TRBV7-2 and TRBJ2-2; D call uncertain. This CDR3 has 12 residues. V dropped 3 bases and J dropped 5 bases, with 4 bases sitting between them. Germline values: CDR1 SGHTA, CDR2 FQGNSA. The CDR3 is CASSLETGELFF. CDR3 sequence (DNA): TGTGCCAGCAGCTTGGAGACCGGGGAGCTGTTTTTT. The variable domain in full, completed from reference TRBV7-2 and TRBJ2-2, reads GAGVSQSPSNKVTEKGKDVELRCDPISGHTALYWYRQSLGQGLEFLIYFQGNSAPDKSGLPSDRFSAERTGGSVSTLTIQRTQQEDSAVYLCASSLETGELFFGEGSRLTVL.

The V call is TRBV19, the J call TRBJ2-3, with D hard to call. Looked up from germline, CDR1 is LNHDA and CDR2 is SQIVND (reference sequence). Deletions cut 0 bases from V and 4 bases from J, with 8 bases between. The CDR3 loop spans 14 amino acids. CDR3 sequence: CASSIDPAPDTQYF. CDR3 DNA sequence: TGTGCCAGTAGTATAGACCCCGCTCCAGATACGCAGTATTTT.

The table lists this clone with many counts. The CDR3 region is CASSVDGRYTGELFF. The CDR3 bases are TGTGCCAGCAGCGTAGACGGGAGGTACACCGGGGAGCTGTTTTTT. The V and J genes are TRBV9 and TRBJ2-2; 7 bases agree with TRBD2. The CDR3 length is 15 residues. V trimming: 0 bases; J trimming: 3 bases; junction bases outside the gene matches: 2. Germline loops: CDR1 SGDLS, CDR2 YYNGEE.

The chain has TRBV6-5 and TRBJ2-1; 9 bases match TRBD2. V lost 0 bases and J lost 5; bases outside the gene matches: 5. Germline loops: CDR1 MNHEY, CDR2 SVGAGI. This CDR3 region has 16 residues. This chain's CDR3 is CASSYSIAGEDNEQFF. The CDR3 bases are TGTGCCAGCAGTTACTCGATAGCGGGGGAAGACAATGAGCAGTTCTTC.

The rearrangement uses TRBV9 and TRBJ2-7; D assignment may be TRBD1 or TRBD2 (5 bases each). V gave up 3 bases and J gave up 0 bases, with 7 bases separating them. CDR1 and CDR2 from the germline V gene are SGDLS and YYNGEE. The CDR3 spans 13 residues. This CDR3 reads CASSGGSSYEQYF. In DNA form, the CDR3 reads TGTGCCAGCAGCGGGGGGAGCTCCTACGAGCAGTACTTC.

V is TRBV4-3 and J is TRBJ1-3; the D gene is possibly TRBD1 (5 bases). Deletions cut 5 bases from V and 0 bases from J, with 17 bases between. Germline CDR1 is LGHNA and CDR2 is YSLEER. The CDR3 contains 17 residues. This CDR3 is CASSMGVGAVSGNTIYF. CDR3 nucleotides: TGCGCCAGCAGCATGGGTGTCGGGGCCGTCTCTGGAAACACCATATATTTT.

V and J are TRBV5-1 and TRBJ1-2; D gene uncertain. Germline V lookup: CDR1 SGHRS, CDR2 YFSETQ. V was shortened by 7 bases and J by 0 bases, with 19 bases between the two germline ends. The CDR3 length is 16 residues. CDR3 nucleotide sequence: TGCGCCAGCTCCCAGGCCAATTCGATTACTAACTATGGCTACACCTTC. Translating gives CASSQANSITNYGYTF.

V is TRBV4-3 and J is TRBJ2-7, with 7 bases that match TRBD2. Germline CDR1 reads LGHNA; CDR2 reads YSLEER. J was trimmed by 0 bases and V by 10 bases; bases with no gene match: 9. This CDR3 spans 14 amino acids. CDR3 sequence: CATQGLNRSYEQYF. DNA of the CDR3: TGCGCCACCCAGGGACTAAACCGCTCCTACGAGCAGTACTTC.

The chain links TRBV11-2 to TRBJ2-1, with 10 bases lining up with TRBD2. Germline-derived CDR1 and CDR2 are SGHAT and FQNNGV. The CDR3 runs 15 residues. The V and J ends lost 4 bases and 4 bases, in that order; junction bases with no gene match: 4. In DNA form, the CDR3 reads TGTGCCAGCAGCTCGAGCGGGGGGGAGTACAATGAGCAGTTCTTC. It is translated as CASSSSGGEYNEQFF.

As concerns this clone: The junction departs from germline at one end; a sequencing error may be responsible. This chain uses TRBV28 with TRBJ2-1; 9 bases align to TRBD2. The CDR3 is 16 residues long. Germline V gene lookup returns CDR1 MDHEN and CDR2 SYDVKM. The CDR3 sequence is CASSLVGLARLNDQFF. CDR3 bases: TGTGCCAGCAGTTTGGTCGGACTAGCGAGACTCAATGATCAGTTCTTC.

V and J are TRBV7-9 and TRBJ1-2; D gene uncertain. The CDR3 has 13 amino acids. The germline V gene encodes CDR1 SEHNR and CDR2 FQNEAQ (reference sequence). With 1 base removed from V and 6 bases from J, the gap between germline ends came to 9 bases. CDR3 sequence: CASSLGGIHGYTF. The CDR3 bases are TGTGCCAGCAGCTTAGGTGGGATCCATGGCTACACCTTC.

The chain employs TRBV27 and TRBJ2-7, with 8 bases aligning to TRBD2. The CDR3 runs 16 residues. Germline CDR1 is MNHEY and CDR2 is SMNVEV (reference sequence). V was pared by 0 bases and J by 2 bases, with 6 bases of the junction left unmatched. The CDR3 DNA is TGTGCCAGCAGTTTATCTTTGACTAGCGAGACCTACGAGCAGTACTTC. It codes for CASSLSLTSETYEQYF.

The gene calls are TRBV6-5 and TRBJ2-2; 7 positions agree with TRBD1. Germline CDR1 MNHEY, CDR2 SVGAGI. Germline trimming cut 6 bases from V and 7 bases from J; bases unmatched to any gene: 5. The CDR3 spans 13 residues. The CDR3 region has the DNA TGTGCCAGCAGGACAGGGTTTGGCGGGGAGCTGTTTTTT. The encoded protein is CASRTGFGGELFF.

The V gene is TRBV5-1, the J gene TRBJ2-7; D possibly uses TRBD1 or TRBD2 (6 bases each). V was shortened by 2 bases and J by 5 bases, with 29 bases between the two germline ends. Germline V CDR1 and CDR2: SGHRS, YFSETQ. The CDR3 has 19 residues. CDR3 loop: CASSLNQGGFGRGLHEQYF. In nucleotides, the CDR3 is TGCGCCAGCAGCTTAAATCAAGGGGGGTTTGGCAGGGGATTACACGAGCAGTACTTC. Full variable domain (remainder filled in from reference TRBV5-1 and TRBJ2-7): KAGVTQTPRYLIKTRGQQVTLSCSPISGHRSVSWYQQTPGQGLQFLFEYFSETQRNKGNFPGRFSGRQFSNSRSEMNVSTLELGDSALYLCASSLNQGGFGRGLHEQYFGPGTRLTVT.

This rearrangement joins TRBV5-4 to TRBJ2-3; D ambiguous. The germline gives CDR1 SGHNT, CDR2 YYREEE (reference sequence). Trimming shortened V by 2 bases and J by 0 bases, and 4 bases separated the two germline ends. This CDR3 region has 13 residues. The CDR3 here is CASSFYSTDTQYF. CDR3 DNA: TGTGCCAGCAGCTTCTATAGCACAGATACGCAGTATTTT.

The chain is built from TRBV9 and TRBJ2-7; unclear D gene. The germline V and J ends were trimmed by 1 base and 6 bases, with 14 bases remaining between them. The CDR3 has 14 amino acids. CDR1 and CDR2 (germline): SGDLS, YYNGEE. In nucleotides, the CDR3 is TGTGCCAGCAGCGTATCTGGGAACCAACCCGAGCAGTACTTC. Amino acid sequence: CASSVSGNQPEQYF. The variable domain in full, completed from reference TRBV9 and TRBJ2-7, reads DSGVTQTPKHLITATGQRVTLRCSPRSGDLSVYWYQQSLDQGLQFLIQYYNGEERAKGNILERFSAQQFPDLHSELNLSSLELGDSALYFCASSVSGNQPEQYFGPGTRLTVT.

This chain uses TRBV4-2 with TRBJ2-3; 10 bases are a match to TRBD2. This CDR3 spans 19 amino acids. CDR1 LGHNA and CDR2 YNFKEQ come from the germline V gene. With 1 base clipped from V and 2 bases from J, the junction kept 12 bases outside the gene matches. CDR3 nucleotides: TGTGCCAGCAGCCAAGTTGATTACCGGACTAGCGGAATCACAGATACGCAGTATTTT. It is translated as CASSQVDYRTSGITDTQYF.

The CDR3 is CASSHRQGAGNQPQHF. The CDR3 bases are TGCGCCAGCAGCCACCGACAGGGTGCGGGCAATCAGCCCCAGCATTTT. The chain is built from TRBV4-1 and TRBJ1-5; 7 bases match TRBD1. J was trimmed by 2 bases and V by 3 bases; bases with no gene match: 7. The CDR3 extends over 16 amino acids. CDR1 is MGHRA, CDR2 YSYEKL, per germline.